The sequence of this T cell receptor beta chain was determined in a study of T cells after yellow fever vaccination. Study as a whole: With SMART-Seq v4 Ultra Low Input, the fractions containing low cell numbers were prepared.

TCRdb fed the 5' RACE reads into MiXCR, producing one record per CDR3 protein. Altogether about 120,000 distinct CDR3 sequences are present, approximately 8.4% being singletons, with the ten largest covering 25%. V was shortened by 5 bases and J by 5 bases, with 7 bases between the two germline ends. This CDR3 is built from 12 residues. Per the germline V gene, CDR1 is SGHNT and CDR2 is YYREEE (reference sequence). The chain is built from TRBV5-4 and TRBJ2-2; D is unclear. Sequenced material: CD8+ T cells sorted from PBMCs, taken 45 days after the yellow fever booster vaccination. The source is a man aged 25 to 45 who received the YFV17D yellow fever vaccine. CDR3 sequence: CASRRETGELFF. The CDR3 DNA is TGTGCCAGCAGAAGGGAAACCGGGGAGCTGTTTTTT.